The sequence of this T cell receptor (beta chain) was determined in a study of T-cell memory formation after mild COVID-19. The study, taken as a whole, reports: Still unconfirmed is whether the second-wave clones peaking on day 37 recognized SARS-CoV-2. Most CD4+ clones that shrank were in CM and EM, while CD8+ ones turned up in EMRA.

The V end was cut by 6 bases, the J end by 0 bases, with 12 bases between. Germline loops: CDR1 SNHLY, CDR2 FYNNEI. The CDR3 covers 14 residues. Concerning this clonotype: Its antigen is not known.

Constant-segment primers and 5'RACE yielded cDNA libraries for TCR alpha and TCR beta, each carrying sample barcodes and UMIs. TCRdb processed the 5' RACE reads anew with MiXCR; each CDR3 protein has one entry. The sample comprises fewer than 200,000 distinct CDR3 sequences, approximately 17% of which are singletons, and 3% to 4% rests with the top ten. This clonotype originated in a man between 18 and 29 years old who had mild COVID-19 (a few samples of this study predate the infection). Cell type and time point are not known. The rearrangement joins TRBV2 to TRBJ2-7; no firm D call. The sample taken for sequencing was PBMCs or a T cell subset sorted from them (not recorded which). CDR3 in DNA: TGTGCCAGCAGAGAATGGGGTAGCTCCTACGAGCAGTACGTC. Its translation is CASREWGSSYEQYV.